This T cell receptor (beta chain) is from a study of blood T cell repertoires in COVID-19. About the study: The origin of the acute and convalescent COVID-19 samples was the United States, Italy and Spain.

CDR1 is SEHNR, CDR2 FQNEAQ, per germline (reference sequence). Losses at the gene ends were 7 bases for V and 8 bases for J; bases not matched to a gene: 9. This CDR3 contains 13 residues. Using immunoSEQ multiplex PCR, the repertoire was profiled, and TCRdb retains in-frame clones only, with some absent. The sample includes some 350,000 clones, roughly 90% of them seen just once. Those enrolled in Seattle joined during active infection and were followed longitudinally afterward. The chain employs TRBV7-9 and TRBJ1-2, with TRBD1 identical over 8 bases. Sequenced material: peripheral blood. The clonotype comes from a woman aged 65 to 85 with COVID-19, enrolled during active disease. Here the CDR3 DNA reads TGTGCCAGCATCCCGACAGGGGTTGGCGGCTACACCTTC. This sequence encodes CASIPTGVGGYTF.